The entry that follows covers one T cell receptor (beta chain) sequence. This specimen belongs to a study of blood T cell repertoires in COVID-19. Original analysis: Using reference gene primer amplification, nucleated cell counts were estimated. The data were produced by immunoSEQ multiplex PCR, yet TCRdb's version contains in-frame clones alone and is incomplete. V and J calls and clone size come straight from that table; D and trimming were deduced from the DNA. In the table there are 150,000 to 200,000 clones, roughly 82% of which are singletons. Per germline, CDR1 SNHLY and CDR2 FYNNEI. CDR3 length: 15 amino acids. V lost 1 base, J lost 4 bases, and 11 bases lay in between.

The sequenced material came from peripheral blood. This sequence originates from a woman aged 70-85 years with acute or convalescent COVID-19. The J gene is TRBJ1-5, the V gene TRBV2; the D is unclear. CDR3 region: CASSEGVRGNQPQHF. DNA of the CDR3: TGTGCCAGCAGTGAAGGGGTCCGGGGAAATCAGCCCCAGCATTTT.